This T cell receptor (beta chain) was sequenced during a study of vaccination effects on CD4 cells after COVID-19. Looking at the study overall: Two recovered convalescent patients were sampled 16 days and one week pre-vaccination.

Concerning this clone itself: The antigen is not known.

Sequenced by immunoSEQ multiplex PCR; TCRdb stores in-frame clones only, minus some. The sample holds 45,000 to 60,000 clones; 75% to 80% are singletons and the top ten take about 11%. Study observations and caveats: At late timepoints after vaccination, vaccine- and infection-induced clones shrank markedly.

Investigators separated out CD4+ T cells once approximately 10 days of culture had passed. In the cultures, half the medium was exchanged for IL-2 medium on days 3 and 7. The length of the CDR3 is 15 residues. CDR1 is KGHSH and CDR2 is LQKENI in the germline V gene. V was pared by 5 bases and J by 0 bases, with 13 bases between. The chain is built from TRBV18 and TRBJ1-1; the D is unclear. Material: CD4+ T cells from PBMCs cultured without peptide, obtained before COVID-19 vaccination. The sequence came from a human donor who had a prior SARS-CoV-2 infection. CDR3 nucleotides: TGTGCCAGCTCAGCGAACAGCTACATGAACACTGAAGCTTTCTTT. Translated: CASSANSYMNTEAFF.